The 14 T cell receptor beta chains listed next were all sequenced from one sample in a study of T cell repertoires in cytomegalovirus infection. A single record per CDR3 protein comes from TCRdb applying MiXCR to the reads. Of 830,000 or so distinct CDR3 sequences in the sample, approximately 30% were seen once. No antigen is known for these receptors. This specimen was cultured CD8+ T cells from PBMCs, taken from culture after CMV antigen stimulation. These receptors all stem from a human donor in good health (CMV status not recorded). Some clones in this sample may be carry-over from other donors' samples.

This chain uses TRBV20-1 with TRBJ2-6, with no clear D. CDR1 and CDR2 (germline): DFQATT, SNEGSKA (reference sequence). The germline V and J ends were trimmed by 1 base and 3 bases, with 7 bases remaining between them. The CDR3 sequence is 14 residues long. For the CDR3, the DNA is TGCAGTGCTAGAGTGAGGCATGGGGCCAACGTCCTGACTTTC. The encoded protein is CSARVRHGANVLTF.

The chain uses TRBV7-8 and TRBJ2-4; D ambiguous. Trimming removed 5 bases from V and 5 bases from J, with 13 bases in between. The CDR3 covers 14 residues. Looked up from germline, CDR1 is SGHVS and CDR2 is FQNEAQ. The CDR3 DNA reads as TGTGCCAGCAGCATCCCGGAAGACCAAAACATTCAGTACTTC. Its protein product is CASSIPEDQNIQYF.

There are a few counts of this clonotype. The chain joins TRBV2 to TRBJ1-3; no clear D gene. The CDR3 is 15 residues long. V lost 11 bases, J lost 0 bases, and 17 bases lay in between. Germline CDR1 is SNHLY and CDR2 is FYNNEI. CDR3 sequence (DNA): TGTGCCCAGCAGCCAGTTACGAGCTCTGGAAACACCATATATTTT. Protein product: CAQQPVTSSGNTIYF.

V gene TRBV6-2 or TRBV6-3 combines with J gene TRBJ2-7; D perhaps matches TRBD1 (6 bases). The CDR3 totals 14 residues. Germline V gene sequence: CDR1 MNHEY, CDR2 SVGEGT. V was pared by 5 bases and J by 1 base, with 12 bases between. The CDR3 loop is CASSRRDISYEQYV. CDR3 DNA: TGTGCCAGCAGTCGCCGGGACATATCCTACGAGCAGTACGTC.

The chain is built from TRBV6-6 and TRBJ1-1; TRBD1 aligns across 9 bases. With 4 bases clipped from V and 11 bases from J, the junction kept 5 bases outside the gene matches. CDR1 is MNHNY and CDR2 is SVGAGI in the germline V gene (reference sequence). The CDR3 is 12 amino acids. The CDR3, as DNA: TGTGCCAGCAGTTTACAGGGGGCGGAGGCTTTCTTT. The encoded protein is CASSLQGAEAFF.

CDR3 sequence (DNA): TGCGCCAGCAGCTTGAGGGGGCTTTCGGATCCTGAGCAGTACTTC. Translating gives CASSLRGLSDPEQYF. This chain links TRBV5-1 with TRBJ2-7; 7 bases match TRBD1. V lost 1 base and J lost 7; bases outside the gene matches: 11. The V gene's germline CDR1 is SGHRS and CDR2 YFSETQ. The CDR3 has 15 amino acids.

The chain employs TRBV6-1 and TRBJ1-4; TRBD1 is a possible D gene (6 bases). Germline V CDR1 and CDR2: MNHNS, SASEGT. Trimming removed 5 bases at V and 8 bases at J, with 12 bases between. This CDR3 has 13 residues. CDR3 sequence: CASSLTGREKLFF. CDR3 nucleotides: TGTGCCAGCAGTCTTACAGGGAGGGAAAAACTGTTTTTT.

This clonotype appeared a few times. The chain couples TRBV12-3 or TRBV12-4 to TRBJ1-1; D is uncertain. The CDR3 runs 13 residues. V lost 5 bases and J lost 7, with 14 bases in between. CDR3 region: CASSLGRRGEAFF. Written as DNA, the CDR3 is TGTGCCAGCAGTCTGGGTAGGCGCGGTGAAGCTTTCTTT.

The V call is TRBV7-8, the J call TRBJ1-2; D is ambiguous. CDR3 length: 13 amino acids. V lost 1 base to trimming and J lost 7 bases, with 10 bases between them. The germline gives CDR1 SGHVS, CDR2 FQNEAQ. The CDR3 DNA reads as TGTGCCAGCAGCTTAGTGGGTGCGCGTGGCTACACCTTC. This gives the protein CASSLVGARGYTF. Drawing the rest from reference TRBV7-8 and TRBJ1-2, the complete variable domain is GAGVSQSPRYKVAKRGQDVALRCDPISGHVSLFWYQQALGQGPEFLTYFQNEAQLDKSGLPSDRFFAERPEGSVSTLKIQRTQQEDSAVYLCASSLVGARGYTFGSGTRLTVV.

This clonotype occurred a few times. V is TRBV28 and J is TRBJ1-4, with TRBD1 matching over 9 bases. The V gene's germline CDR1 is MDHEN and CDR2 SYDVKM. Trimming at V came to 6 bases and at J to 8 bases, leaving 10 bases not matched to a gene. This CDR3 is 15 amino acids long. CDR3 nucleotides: TGTGCCAGCAGAGTGGAAACAGGGGGCCTGGAAAAACTGTTTTTT. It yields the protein CASRVETGGLEKLFF.

CDR3 nucleotides: TGCAGTGCTAGACCATTGGATCGATCAGATACGCAGTATTTT. Its translation is CSARPLDRSDTQYF. The chain employs TRBV20-1 and TRBJ2-3; D is undetermined. V was pared by 2 bases and J by 4 bases, with 13 bases between. Germline V gene data show CDR1 as DFQATT and CDR2 as SNEGSKA (reference sequence). The CDR3 sequence is 14 residues long.

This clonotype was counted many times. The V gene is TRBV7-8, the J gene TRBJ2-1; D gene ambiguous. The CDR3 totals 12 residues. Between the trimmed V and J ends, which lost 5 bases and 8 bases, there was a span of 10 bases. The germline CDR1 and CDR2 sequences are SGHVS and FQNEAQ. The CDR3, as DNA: TGTGCCAGCAGCCCCGAAGGGCATGAGCAGTTCTTC. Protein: CASSPEGHEQFF.

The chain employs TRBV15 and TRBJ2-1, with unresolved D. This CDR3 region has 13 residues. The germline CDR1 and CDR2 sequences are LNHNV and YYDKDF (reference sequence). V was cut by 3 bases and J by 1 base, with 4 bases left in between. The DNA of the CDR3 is TGTGCCACCAGCAGTACGTCCTACAATGAGCAGTTCTTC. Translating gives CATSSTSYNEQFF.

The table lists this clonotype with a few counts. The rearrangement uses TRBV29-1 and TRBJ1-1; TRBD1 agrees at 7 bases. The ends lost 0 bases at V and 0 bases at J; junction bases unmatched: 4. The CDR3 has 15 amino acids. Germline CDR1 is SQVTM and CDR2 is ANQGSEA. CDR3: CSVEDLGQLNTEAFF. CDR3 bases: TGCAGCGTTGAAGATCTGGGACAGCTGAACACTGAAGCTTTCTTT. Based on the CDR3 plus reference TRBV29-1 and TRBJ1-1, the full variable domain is SAVISQKPSRDICQRGTSLTIQCQVDSQVTMMFWYRQQPGQSLTLIATANQGSEATYESGFVIDKFPISRPNLTFSTLTVSNMSPEDSSIYLCSVEDLGQLNTEAFFGQGTRLTVV.